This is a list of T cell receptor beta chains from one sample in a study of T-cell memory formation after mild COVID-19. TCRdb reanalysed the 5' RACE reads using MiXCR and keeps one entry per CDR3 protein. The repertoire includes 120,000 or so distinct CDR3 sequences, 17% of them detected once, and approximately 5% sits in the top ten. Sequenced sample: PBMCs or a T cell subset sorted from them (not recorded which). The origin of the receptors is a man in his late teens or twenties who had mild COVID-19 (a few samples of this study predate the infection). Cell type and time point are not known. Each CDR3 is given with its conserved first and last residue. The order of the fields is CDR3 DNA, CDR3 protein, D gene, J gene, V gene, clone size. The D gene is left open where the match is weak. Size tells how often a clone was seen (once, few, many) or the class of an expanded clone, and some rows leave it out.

DNA: TGCAGTGCTTGGGACCCGGGGGCCTACGAGCAGTACTTC; CDR3: CSAWDPGAYEQYF; D: NA; J: TRBJ2-7; V: TRBV20-1; size: few
DNA: TGCAGCGTTGATGGGGGGGCCTACGAGCAGTACTTC; CDR3: CSVDGGAYEQYF; D: TRBD2; J: TRBJ2-7; V: TRBV29-1; size: NA
DNA: TGTGCCAGCAGTTTCTCGCGGGGAGATACGCAGTATTTT; CDR3: CASSFSRGDTQYF; D: NA; J: TRBJ2-3; V: TRBV12-3/TRBV12-4; size: few
DNA: TGCGCCAGCAGCCAAGATTCTAGCGGGGCGGGAACGCAGTATTTT; CDR3: CASSQDSSGAGTQYF; D: TRBD2; J: TRBJ2-3; V: TRBV4-3; size: few
DNA: TGTGCCAGCAGTCCCAGGGATGAGCAGTTCTTC; CDR3: CASSPRDEQFF; D: NA; J: TRBJ2-1; V: TRBV6-6; size: NA
DNA: TGTGCCACCGCCGGACAGGGGCGCACAGATACGCAGTATTTT; CDR3: CATAGQGRTDTQYF; D: TRBD1; J: TRBJ2-3; V: TRBV24-1; size: many
DNA: TGTGCCAGCAGTGCTAGCGGGGGGAAGCAGTATTTT; CDR3: CASSASGGKQYF; D: TRBD2; J: TRBJ2-3; V: TRBV27; size: few
DNA: TGTGCCAGCAGCCTAGGGACTAGCGGGGGCCGGGACAATGAGCAGTTCTTC; CDR3: CASSLGTSGGRDNEQFF; D: TRBD2; J: TRBJ2-1; V: TRBV9; size: NA
DNA: TGTGCCAGCTCACCCCGGGAGACAGATACGCAGTATTTT; CDR3: CASSPRETDTQYF; D: NA; J: TRBJ2-3; V: TRBV18; size: few
DNA: TGTGCCAGCAGCCGGGACTCCCTGTCGGGAGAGCAGTTCTTC; CDR3: CASSRDSLSGEQFF; D: NA; J: TRBJ2-1; V: TRBV3-1; size: NA
DNA: TGTGCCAGCAGCGCGGGGCGTTTTTATGGCTACACCTTC; CDR3: CASSAGRFYGYTF; D: NA; J: TRBJ1-2; V: TRBV12-3/TRBV12-4; size: few
DNA: TGTGCCAGCAGCTTACCTGGGCCTTCACAGAGATCACCCCTCCACTTT; CDR3: CASSLPGPSQRSPLHF; D: NA; J: TRBJ1-6; V: TRBV7-8; size: few
DNA: TGTGCCAGCGGGGACAGGCCTACTCACTTCTATGGCTACACCTTC; CDR3: CASGDRPTHFYGYTF; D: TRBD1; J: TRBJ1-2; V: TRBV6-5; size: NA
DNA: TGTGCCAGCAGCGTAGTACCGTCACAGGGGACCCAGTACTTC; CDR3: CASSVVPSQGTQYF; D: NA; J: TRBJ2-5; V: TRBV9; size: NA
DNA: TGTGCCAGCAGCCCCCTAGGTCTGAACACTGAAGCTTTCTTT; CDR3: CASSPLGLNTEAFF; D: NA; J: TRBJ1-1; V: TRBV7-3; size: few
DNA: TGTGCCAGCAGTTCCCCCAGGGATTCACCCCTCCACTTT; CDR3: CASSSPRDSPLHF; D: NA; J: TRBJ1-6; V: TRBV6-6; size: NA
DNA: TGTGCCACCAGTGATTTCTTGAGGGGCAATGAGCAGTTCTTC; CDR3: CATSDFLRGNEQFF; D: NA; J: TRBJ2-1; V: TRBV24-1; size: few
DNA: TGCAGTGCTGGGGATCCGGGACAGGGAGGAATAAGGGAAAAACTGTTTTTT; CDR3: CSAGDPGQGGIREKLFF; D: TRBD1; J: TRBJ1-4; V: TRBV20-1; size: few
DNA: TGTGCCACCAGTGACCGACCGGGACGGACGAACACCGGGGAGCTGTTTTTT; CDR3: CATSDRPGRTNTGELFF; D: NA; J: TRBJ2-2; V: TRBV24-1; size: few
DNA: TGCAGTGCTAGGCGTCTCGTAGGCACAGATACGCAGTATTTT; CDR3: CSARRLVGTDTQYF; D: NA; J: TRBJ2-3; V: TRBV20-1; size: NA
DNA: TGTGCCAGCAGCTTAAGTAGCGTACCAGATACGCAGTATTTT; CDR3: CASSLSSVPDTQYF; D: NA; J: TRBJ2-3; V: TRBV7-3; size: few
DNA: TGTGCCAGCGACTTGAGTGAGACCCAGTACTTC; CDR3: CASDLSETQYF; D: NA; J: TRBJ2-5; V: TRBV7-9; size: NA
DNA: TGTGCCAGCAGTCTGGACAGGGGGAACCGCGGGTATTTT; CDR3: CASSLDRGNRGYF; D: TRBD1; J: TRBJ1-5; V: TRBV12-3/TRBV12-4; size: NA
DNA: TGTGCCACCAGTGGCAATAGCGGGGGAGACTACAATGAGCAGTTCTTC; CDR3: CATSGNSGGDYNEQFF; D: TRBD2; J: TRBJ2-1; V: TRBV24-1; size: NA
DNA: TGTGCCAGCAGCCAAACTTCTCGGGGGGGACACTACGAGCAGTACTTC; CDR3: CASSQTSRGGHYEQYF; D: TRBD2; J: TRBJ2-7; V: TRBV13; size: NA
DNA: TGTGCCAGCAGCTTAGACCCTCTAGCGGGCCTCACAGATACGCAGTATTTT; CDR3: CASSLDPLAGLTDTQYF; D: TRBD2; J: TRBJ2-3; V: TRBV11-2; size: NA
DNA: TGCAGCGTTTCTGGGACCATCTACAATGAGCAGTTCTTC; CDR3: CSVSGTIYNEQFF; D: NA; J: TRBJ2-1; V: TRBV29-1; size: few
DNA: TGTGCCAGCAGCTTAGGGCTGGTCAGGGAAGAGACCCAGTACTTC; CDR3: CASSLGLVREETQYF; D: NA; J: TRBJ2-5; V: TRBV7-3; size: NA
DNA: TGCGCCAGCAGCCAAGATAATTCAGGACAGGGACAGCCCCAGCATTTT; CDR3: CASSQDNSGQGQPQHF; D: TRBD1; J: TRBJ1-5; V: TRBV4-1; size: NA
DNA: TGTGCCAGCAGCGTGGGACTAGGAAGCACAGATACGCAGTATTTT; CDR3: CASSVGLGSTDTQYF; D: TRBD2; J: TRBJ2-3; V: TRBV7-2; size: many
DNA: TGTGCCAGCTCACCACGATCACAGGGTGCGGAGACCCAGTACTTC; CDR3: CASSPRSQGAETQYF; D: NA; J: TRBJ2-5; V: TRBV18; size: few
DNA: TGTGCCAGCAGCGTATCCCCGGGACCTCCAGGGGAAAAACTGTTTTTT; CDR3: CASSVSPGPPGEKLFF; D: NA; J: TRBJ1-4; V: TRBV9; size: few
DNA: TGTGCCAGCAGATCCCCTGCGGTCGGGGAGCTGTTTTTT; CDR3: CASRSPAVGELFF; D: NA; J: TRBJ2-2; V: TRBV11-2; size: few
DNA: TGTGCCAGCAGCGTAGAGGGTAGGGTCCAGACAGATACGCAGTATTTT; CDR3: CASSVEGRVQTDTQYF; D: NA; J: TRBJ2-3; V: TRBV9; size: NA
DNA: TGTGCCAGCAGCTTAAGGTCAGATCATCAGCCCCAGCATTTT; CDR3: CASSLRSDHQPQHF; D: NA; J: TRBJ1-5; V: TRBV7-2; size: NA
DNA: TGTGCCAGCAGCCGCAGCTACCAAGAGACCCAGTACTTC; CDR3: CASSRSYQETQYF; D: NA; J: TRBJ2-5; V: TRBV7-2; size: few
DNA: TGCGCCAGCAGCACCCCGGGACAGGGTAACACCGGGGAGCTGTTTTTT; CDR3: CASSTPGQGNTGELFF; D: TRBD1; J: TRBJ2-2; V: TRBV5-1; size: NA
DNA: TGCGCCAGCAGATGGTCGGGGAACACTGAAGCTTTCTTT; CDR3: CASRWSGNTEAFF; D: NA; J: TRBJ1-1; V: TRBV5-1; size: NA